Listed below are T cell receptor beta chains from one sample, sequenced in a study of cytomegalovirus exposure and HLA in healthy donors. Repertoires were generated with immunoSEQ multiplex PCR, while TCRdb's copy carries only in-frame clones and drops some. This sample has some 77,000 clones, with over 85% found just once. The sample consisted of PBMCs. These TCRs come from a young man in good health and CMV-seropositive. Both conserved end residues are part of each CDR3. A D gene is named only where the DNA matches it firmly. Size values are once, few and many counts, or a class for expanded clones, and some rows have none.

v_call,d_call,clone_size,j_call,cdr3_nt,cdr3_aa
TRBV7-9,TRBD2,NA,TRBJ2-1,TGTGCCAGCACCAACCCGGGGGGCAATGAGCAGTTCTTC,CASTNPGGNEQFF
TRBV19,NA,few,TRBJ1-5,TGTGCCAGTAGAGTCAGGGGCAATCAGCCCCAGCATTTT,CASRVRGNQPQHF
TRBV19,NA,once,TRBJ1-1,TGTGCCAGTAGTTACAGACAGAACACTGAAGCTTTCTTT,CASSYRQNTEAFF
TRBV9,TRBD1,NA,TRBJ2-1,TGTGCCAGCAGCGTAGGAGAGGGACAGGGATACAATGAGCAGTTCTTC,CASSVGEGQGYNEQFF
TRBV6-5,TRBD1,NA,TRBJ1-4,TGTGCCAGCAGTGGGACAGGGGCCTCAGAAAAACTGTTTTTT,CASSGTGASEKLFF
TRBV15,NA,once,TRBJ1-5,TGTGCCACCAGCAGAGATCGGCAGGGGTTGAATCAGCCCCAGCATTTT,CATSRDRQGLNQPQHF
TRBV11-2,TRBD1,NA,TRBJ2-7,TGTGCCAGCAGCTTTTCCGGGACAGGGACCTACGAGCAGTACTTC,CASSFSGTGTYEQYF
TRBV6-5,NA,NA,TRBJ1-2,TGTGCCAGCACCAACCAACCCCGGGGGGACTATGGCTACACCTTC,CASTNQPRGDYGYTF
TRBV27,TRBD1,NA,TRBJ1-2,TGTGCCAGCAGTTTAGGGACAGGGGGTGGCTACACCTTC,CASSLGTGGGYTF
TRBV7-2,NA,NA,TRBJ2-4,TGTGCCAGCAGCGGGGGACTAGCCAAAAACATTCAGTACTTC,CASSGGLAKNIQYF
TRBV18,TRBD1,once,TRBJ1-2,TGTGCCAGCTCACCAACCGGGACAGGGGGCAGTGGCTATGGCTACACCTTC,CASSPTGTGGSGYGYTF
TRBV7-7,NA,NA,TRBJ2-1,TGTGCCAGCAGCTTAAAGGGCACCCGCGGGGGCTATAATGAGCAGTTCTTC,CASSLKGTRGGYNEQFF
TRBV5-1,TRBD1,NA,TRBJ1-4,TGCGCCAGCAGGGCCGGGACAGTTAATGAAAAACTGTTTTTT,CASRAGTVNEKLFF
TRBV6-1,TRBD1,NA,TRBJ2-7,TGTGCCACCCAGGGACAGGTCTACGAGCAGTACTTC,CATQGQVYEQYF
TRBV7-6,NA,NA,TRBJ1-4,TGTGCCAGCAGCTCTAGTCGAGTCGAAAAACTGTTTTTT,CASSSSRVEKLFF
TRBV19,NA,once,TRBJ1-2,TGTGCCAGTAGTATCCGGGGGATAACCTATGGCTACACCTTC,CASSIRGITYGYTF
TRBV5-6,NA,once,TRBJ2-2,TGTGCCAGCAGCCGTAATGAACAGGGCGAGGAGCTGTTTTTT,CASSRNEQGEELFF
TRBV5-1,TRBD2,NA,TRBJ2-5,TGCGCCAGCAGCTTGGGCCTAGCGGGAGGGAGGCAAGAGACCCAGTACTTC,CASSLGLAGGRQETQYF
TRBV6-5,NA,NA,TRBJ2-4,TGTGCCAGCAGTTACAACTGGGAGCTAACCAAAAACATTCAGTACTTC,CASSYNWELTKNIQYF
TRBV18,NA,NA,TRBJ1-1,TGTGCCAGCTCACTAGGAGGGGAGAACACTGAAGCTTTCTTT,CASSLGGENTEAFF
TRBV21-1,NA,NA,TRBJ2-7,TGTGCCAGCAGCAAAGTAAGGACAGGGGCACTAGCGGGGGGCAGCTCCTACGAGCAGTACTTC,CASSKVRTGALAGGSSYEQYF
TRBV2,TRBD2,NA,TRBJ2-5,TGTGCCAGCCGACTAGCGGGGGGGCGGGAGACCCAGTACTTC,CASRLAGGRETQYF